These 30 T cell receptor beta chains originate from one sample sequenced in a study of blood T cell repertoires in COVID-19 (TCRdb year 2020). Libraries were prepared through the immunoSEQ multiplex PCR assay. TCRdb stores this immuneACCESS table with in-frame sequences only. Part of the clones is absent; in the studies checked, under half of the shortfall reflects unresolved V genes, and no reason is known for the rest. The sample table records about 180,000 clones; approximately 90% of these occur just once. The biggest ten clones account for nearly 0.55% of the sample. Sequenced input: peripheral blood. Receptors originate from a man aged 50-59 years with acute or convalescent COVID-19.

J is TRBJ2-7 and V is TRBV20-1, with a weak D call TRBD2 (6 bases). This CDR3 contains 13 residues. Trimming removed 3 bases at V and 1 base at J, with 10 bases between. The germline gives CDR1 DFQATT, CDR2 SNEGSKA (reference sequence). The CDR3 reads CSASGLASYEQYF. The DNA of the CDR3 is TGCAGTGCTAGTGGGCTAGCGTCCTACGAGCAGTACTTC.

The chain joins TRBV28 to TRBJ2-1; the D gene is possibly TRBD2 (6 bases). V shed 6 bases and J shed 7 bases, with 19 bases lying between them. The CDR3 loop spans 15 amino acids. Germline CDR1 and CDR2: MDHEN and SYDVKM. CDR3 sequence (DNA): TGTGCCAGCAGCCCTTATCCGGAGGGCCAAAATGAGCAGTTCTTC. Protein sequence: CASSPYPEGQNEQFF. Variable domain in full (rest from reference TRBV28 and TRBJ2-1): DVKVTQSSRYLVKRTGEKVFLECVQDMDHENMFWYRQDPGLGLRLIYFSYDVKMKEKGDIPEGYSVSREKKERFSLILESASTNQTSMYLCASSPYPEGQNEQFFGPGTRLTVL.

The CDR3 DNA follows: TGTGCCAGCAGCAAAGTGAGGACGGGAGGGGACTACGAGCAGTACTTC. Translation: CASSKVRTGGDYEQYF. The chain is built from TRBV21-1 and TRBJ2-7; TRBD2 is taken as the D call from the table, unchecked against the DNA. TRBV21-1 is tagged as a pseudogene. The CDR3 length is 16 residues.

CDR3 DNA sequence: TGTGCCAGCAGTGAAGCCACTCAGGCAGGGCTATCACCCCTCCACTTT. This gives the protein CASSEATQAGLSPLHF. The V and J genes are TRBV6-1 and TRBJ1-6, with D possibly TRBD1 on 5 matching bases. Germline V gene sequence: CDR1 MNHNS, CDR2 SASEGT. This CDR3 contains 16 residues. Trimming removed 0 bases from V and 10 bases from J, with 16 bases in between.

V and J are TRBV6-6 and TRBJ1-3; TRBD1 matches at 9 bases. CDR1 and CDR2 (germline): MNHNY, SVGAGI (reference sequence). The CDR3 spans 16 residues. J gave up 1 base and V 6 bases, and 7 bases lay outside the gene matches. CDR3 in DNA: TGTGCCAGCAGCCGGGGACAGGGTATTTCTGGAAACACCATATATTTT. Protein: CASSRGQGISGNTIYF.

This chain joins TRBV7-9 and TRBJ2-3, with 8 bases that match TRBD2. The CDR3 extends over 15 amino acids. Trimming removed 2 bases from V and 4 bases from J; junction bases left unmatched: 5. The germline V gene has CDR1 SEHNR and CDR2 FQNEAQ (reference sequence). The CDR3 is CASSLTAGESDTQYF. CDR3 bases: TGTGCCAGCAGCTTAACAGCGGGGGAATCAGATACGCAGTATTTT.

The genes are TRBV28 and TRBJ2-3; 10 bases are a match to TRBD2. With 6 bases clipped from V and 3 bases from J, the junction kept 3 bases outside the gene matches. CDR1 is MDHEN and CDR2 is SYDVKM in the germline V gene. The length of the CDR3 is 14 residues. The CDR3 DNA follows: TGTGCCAGCAGCCTAGCGGGGGCTACAGATACGCAGTATTTT. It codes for CASSLAGATDTQYF. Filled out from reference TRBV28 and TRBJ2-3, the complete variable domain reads DVKVTQSSRYLVKRTGEKVFLECVQDMDHENMFWYRQDPGLGLRLIYFSYDVKMKEKGDIPEGYSVSREKKERFSLILESASTNQTSMYLCASSLAGATDTQYFGPGTRLTVL.

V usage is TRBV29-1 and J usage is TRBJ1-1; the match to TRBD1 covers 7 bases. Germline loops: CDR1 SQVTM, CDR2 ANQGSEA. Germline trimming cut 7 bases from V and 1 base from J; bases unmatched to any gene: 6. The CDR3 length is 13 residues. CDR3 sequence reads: CSADRDRNTEAFF. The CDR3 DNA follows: TGCAGCGCCGACAGGGACAGGAACACTGAAGCTTTCTTT.

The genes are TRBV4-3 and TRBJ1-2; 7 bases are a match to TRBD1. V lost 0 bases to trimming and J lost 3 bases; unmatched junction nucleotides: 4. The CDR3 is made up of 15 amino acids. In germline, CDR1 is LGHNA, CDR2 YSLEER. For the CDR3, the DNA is TGCGCCAGCAGCCAAGAGGGACAGCGACACTATGGCTACACCTTC. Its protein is CASSQEGQRHYGYTF.

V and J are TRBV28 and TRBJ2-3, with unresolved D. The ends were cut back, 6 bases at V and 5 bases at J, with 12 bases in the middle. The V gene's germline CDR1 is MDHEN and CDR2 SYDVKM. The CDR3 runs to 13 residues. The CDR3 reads CASSDRPGDTQYF. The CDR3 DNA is TGTGCCAGCAGCGATAGACCGGGAGATACGCAGTATTTT.

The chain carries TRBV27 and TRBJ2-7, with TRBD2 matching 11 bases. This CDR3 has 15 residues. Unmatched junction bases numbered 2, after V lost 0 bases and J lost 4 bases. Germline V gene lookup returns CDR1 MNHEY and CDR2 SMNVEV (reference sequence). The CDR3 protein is CASSLSGTSGYEQYF. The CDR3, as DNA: TGTGCCAGCAGTTTATCGGGGACTAGCGGATACGAGCAGTACTTC.

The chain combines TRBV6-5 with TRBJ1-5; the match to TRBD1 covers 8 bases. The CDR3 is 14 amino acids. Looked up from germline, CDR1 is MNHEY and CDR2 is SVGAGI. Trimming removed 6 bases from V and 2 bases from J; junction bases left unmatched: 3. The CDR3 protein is CASRVTGGNQPQHF. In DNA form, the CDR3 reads TGTGCCAGCAGAGTGACAGGGGGCAATCAGCCCCAGCATTTT.

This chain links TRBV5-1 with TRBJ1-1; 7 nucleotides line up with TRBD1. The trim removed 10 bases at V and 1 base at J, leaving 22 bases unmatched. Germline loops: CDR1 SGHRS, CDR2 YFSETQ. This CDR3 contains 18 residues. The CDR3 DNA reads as TGCGCCGGGGGCAGTCCGACAGGGCTCATCGGGGAGAACACTGAAGCTTTCTTT. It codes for CAGGSPTGLIGENTEAFF.

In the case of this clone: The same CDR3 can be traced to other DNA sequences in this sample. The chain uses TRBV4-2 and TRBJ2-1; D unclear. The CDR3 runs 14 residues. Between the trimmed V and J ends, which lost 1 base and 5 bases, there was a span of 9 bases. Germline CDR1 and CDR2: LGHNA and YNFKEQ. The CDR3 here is CASSQGAIDNEQFF. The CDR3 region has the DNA TGTGCCAGCAGCCAAGGGGCCATCGACAATGAGCAGTTCTTC.

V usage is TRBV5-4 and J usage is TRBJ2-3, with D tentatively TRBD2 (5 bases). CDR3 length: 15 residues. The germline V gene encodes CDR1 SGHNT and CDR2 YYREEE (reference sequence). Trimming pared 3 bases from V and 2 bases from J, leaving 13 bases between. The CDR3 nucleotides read TGTGCCAGCAGCTCAACGGCTAGCATCACAGATACGCAGTATTTT. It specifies CASSSTASITDTQYF.

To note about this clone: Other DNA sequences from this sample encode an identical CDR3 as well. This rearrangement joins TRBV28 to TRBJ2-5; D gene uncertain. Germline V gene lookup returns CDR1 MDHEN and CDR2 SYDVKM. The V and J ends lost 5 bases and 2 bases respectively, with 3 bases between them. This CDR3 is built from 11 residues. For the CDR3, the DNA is TGTGCCAGCAGTCAACAAGAGACCCAGTACTTC. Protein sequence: CASSQQETQYF.

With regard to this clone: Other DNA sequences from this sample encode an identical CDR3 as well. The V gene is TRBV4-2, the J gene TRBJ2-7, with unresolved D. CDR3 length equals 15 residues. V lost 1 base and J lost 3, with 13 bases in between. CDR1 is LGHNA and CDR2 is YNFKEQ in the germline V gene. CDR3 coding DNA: TGTGCCAGCAGCCAAGTAGCCGGAGAGGACTACGAGCAGTACTTC. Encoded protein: CASSQVAGEDYEQYF.

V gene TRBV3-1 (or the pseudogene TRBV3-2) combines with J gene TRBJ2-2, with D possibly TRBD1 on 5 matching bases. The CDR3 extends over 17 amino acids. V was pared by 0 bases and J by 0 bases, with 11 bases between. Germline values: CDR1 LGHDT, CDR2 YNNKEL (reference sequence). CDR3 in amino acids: CASSQDPRAANTGELFF. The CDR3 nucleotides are TGTGCCAGCAGCCAAGACCCCAGGGCCGCGAACACCGGGGAGCTGTTTTTT.

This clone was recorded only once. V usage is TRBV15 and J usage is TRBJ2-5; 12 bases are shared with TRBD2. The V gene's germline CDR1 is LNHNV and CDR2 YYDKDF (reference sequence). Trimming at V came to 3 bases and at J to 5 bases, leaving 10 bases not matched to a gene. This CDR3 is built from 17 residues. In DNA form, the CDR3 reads TGTGCCACCAGCAGCGCGTCGACTAGCGGGAGCCGGGAGACCCAGTACTTC. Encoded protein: CATSSASTSGSRETQYF.

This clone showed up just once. Here the CDR3 reads CASSLPQGLDTQYF. The CDR3 DNA follows: TGTGCCAGCAGCTTGCCCCAGGGATTAGATACGCAGTATTTT. V gene TRBV7-9 combines with J gene TRBJ2-3, with D maybe TRBD1 (5 bases). The CDR3 totals 14 residues. V was cut by 3 bases and J by 5 bases, with 12 bases left in between. Germline-derived CDR1 and CDR2 are SEHNR and FQNEAQ (reference sequence).

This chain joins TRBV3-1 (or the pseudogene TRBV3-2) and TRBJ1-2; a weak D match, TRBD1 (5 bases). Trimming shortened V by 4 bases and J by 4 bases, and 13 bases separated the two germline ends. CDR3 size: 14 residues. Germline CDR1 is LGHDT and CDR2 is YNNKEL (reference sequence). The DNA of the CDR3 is TGTGCCAGCAGCCTAGGGGTAAATGGCTATGGCTACACCTTC. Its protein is CASSLGVNGYGYTF.

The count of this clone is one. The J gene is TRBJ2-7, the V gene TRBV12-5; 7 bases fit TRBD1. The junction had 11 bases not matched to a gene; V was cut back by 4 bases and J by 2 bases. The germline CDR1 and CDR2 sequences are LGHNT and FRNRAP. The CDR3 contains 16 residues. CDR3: CASGYITGESTYEQYV. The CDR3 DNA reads TGTGCTAGTGGTTATATTACAGGGGAGTCCACCTACGAGCAGTACGTC.

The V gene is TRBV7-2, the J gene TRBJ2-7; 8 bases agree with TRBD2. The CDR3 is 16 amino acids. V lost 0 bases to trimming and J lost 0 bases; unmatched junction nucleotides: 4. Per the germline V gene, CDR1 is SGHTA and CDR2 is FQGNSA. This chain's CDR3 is CASSLAAGGNSYEQYV. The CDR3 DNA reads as TGTGCCAGCAGCTTAGCGGCGGGGGGCAACTCCTACGAGCAGTACGTC.

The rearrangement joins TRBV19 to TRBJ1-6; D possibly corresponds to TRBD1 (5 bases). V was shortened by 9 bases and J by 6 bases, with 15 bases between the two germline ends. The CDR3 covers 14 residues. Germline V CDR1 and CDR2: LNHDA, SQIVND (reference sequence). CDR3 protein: CASRMGTRNSPLHF. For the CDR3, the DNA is TGTGCCAGCAGGATGGGGACTCGTAATTCACCCCTCCACTTT.

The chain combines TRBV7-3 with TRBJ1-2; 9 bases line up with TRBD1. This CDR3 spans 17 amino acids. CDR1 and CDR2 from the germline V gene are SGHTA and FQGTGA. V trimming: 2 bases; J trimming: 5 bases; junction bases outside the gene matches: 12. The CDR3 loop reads CASSLSGRGTGLYGYTF. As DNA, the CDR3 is TGTGCCAGCAGCTTATCGGGCCGGGGGACAGGGTTATATGGCTACACCTTC.

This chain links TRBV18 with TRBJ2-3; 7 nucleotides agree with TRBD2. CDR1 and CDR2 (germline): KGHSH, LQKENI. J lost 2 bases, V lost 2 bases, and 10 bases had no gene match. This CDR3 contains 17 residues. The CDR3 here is CASSPYPTSSNTDTQYF. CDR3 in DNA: TGTGCCAGCTCACCATATCCGACTAGCTCTAACACAGATACGCAGTATTTT.

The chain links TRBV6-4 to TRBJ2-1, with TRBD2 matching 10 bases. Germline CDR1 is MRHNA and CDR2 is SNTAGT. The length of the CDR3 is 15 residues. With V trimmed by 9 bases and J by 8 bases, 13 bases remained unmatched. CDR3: CARLDASGSFDEQFF. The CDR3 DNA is TGTGCCAGACTCGATGCTAGCGGGAGTTTTGATGAGCAGTTCTTC.

The CDR3 DNA follows: TGCGCCAGCAGCGAGGGGCGGGGAAAAGCTACGCAGTATTTT. Amino acid sequence: CASSEGRGKATQYF. This chain connects TRBV10-2 to TRBJ2-3; D may be TRBD2 (6 bases). The germline V gene has CDR1 WSHSY and CDR2 SAAADI. Trimming stripped 6 bases from V and 8 bases from J, with 18 bases between. The CDR3 has 14 residues.

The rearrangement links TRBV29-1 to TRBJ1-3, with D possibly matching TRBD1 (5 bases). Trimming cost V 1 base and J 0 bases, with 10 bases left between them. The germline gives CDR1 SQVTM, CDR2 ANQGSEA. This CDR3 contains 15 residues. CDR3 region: CSVEVRASSGNTIYF. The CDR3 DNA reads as TGCAGCGTTGAAGTCAGGGCAAGCTCTGGAAACACCATATATTTT.

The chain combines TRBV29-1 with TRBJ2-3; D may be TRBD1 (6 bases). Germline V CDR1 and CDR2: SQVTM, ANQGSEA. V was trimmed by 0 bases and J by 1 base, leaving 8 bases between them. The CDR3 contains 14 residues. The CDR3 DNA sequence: TGCAGCGTTGAAGAGGGACACCGCACAGATACGCAGTATTTT. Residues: CSVEEGHRTDTQYF.